This entry lists 26 T cell receptor beta chains sequenced from one sample in a study of OX40 agonist ivuxolimab in advanced cancers. The table came from immunoSEQ multiplex PCR; TCRdb's copy has only in-frame clones and leaves some out. The sample lists 35,000 or so clones, roughly 80% occurring once. The sample here was CD4+ or CD8+ T cells sorted from blood, taken in a trial of the OX40 agonist ivuxolimab. The source of these receptors is an adult with an advanced solid tumor such as melanoma, head and neck, liver or kidney cancer.

V usage is TRBV7-2 and J usage is TRBJ2-7; TRBD2 matches at 8 bases. This CDR3 has 14 amino acids. The V gene's germline CDR1 is SGHTA and CDR2 FQGNSA. J lost 6 bases, V lost 7 bases, and 11 bases had no gene match. CDR3 in DNA: TGTGCCAGCACCCCCTTGGGGGCGGGGGGCGAGCAGTACTTC. This sequence encodes CASTPLGAGGEQYF. Full variable domain (missing parts from reference TRBV7-2 and TRBJ2-7): GAGVSQSPSNKVTEKGKDVELRCDPISGHTALYWYRQSLGQGLEFLIYFQGNSAPDKSGLPSDRFSAERTGGSVSTLTIQRTQQEDSAVYLCASTPLGAGGEQYFGPGTRLTVT.

CDR3 coding DNA: TGCGCCAGCCGGACAGGGGGCTTCTCCTACGAGCAGTACTTC. It encodes CASRTGGFSYEQYF. This chain joins TRBV5-1 and TRBJ2-7; 11 bases are shared with TRBD1. This CDR3 is built from 14 residues. The V gene end was trimmed by 7 bases and the J gene end by 0 bases; junction bases not matched to a gene: 3. The germline V gene has CDR1 SGHRS and CDR2 YFSETQ.

This clone was recorded a few times. V and J are TRBV5-1 and TRBJ1-5; D not resolved. Trimming left V 5 bases short and J 0 bases short, with 6 bases between. There are 13 residues in the CDR3. Germline assignment: CDR1 SGHRS and CDR2 YFSETQ. DNA of the CDR3: TGCGCCAGCAGTCGAGATAGCAATCAGCCCCAGCATTTT. This translates into CASSRDSNQPQHF. The full variable domain, in which reference TRBV5-1 and TRBJ1-5 provide the parts outside the CDR3, is KAGVTQTPRYLIKTRGQQVTLSCSPISGHRSVSWYQQTPGQGLQFLFEYFSETQRNKGNFPGRFSGRQFSNSRSEMNVSTLELGDSALYLCASSRDSNQPQHFGDGTRLSIL.

This clone was detected a few times. The chain uses TRBV7-8 and TRBJ2-1; 7 bases fit TRBD1. CDR3 size: 14 residues. V trimming: 7 bases; J trimming: 7 bases; junction bases outside the gene matches: 10. Germline lookup yields CDR1 SGHVS and CDR2 FQNEAQ. CDR3 sequence reads: CASTTGQYLNEQFF. DNA of the CDR3: TGTGCCAGCACCACGGGACAGTATTTAAATGAGCAGTTCTTC.

This clone came up once. The chain employs TRBV7-2 and TRBJ2-3; no definite D call. Germline lookup yields CDR1 SGHTA and CDR2 FQGNSA. The V gene lost 5 bases and the J gene lost 2 bases, with 8 bases spanning the gap. CDR3 length equals 13 residues. The CDR3 is CASSQTTTDTQYF. CDR3 bases: TGTGCCAGCAGCCAGACCACCACAGATACGCAGTATTTT.

The V call is TRBV9, the J call TRBJ2-3; perhaps TRBD2 as D (6 bases). With 4 bases removed from V and 6 bases from J, the gap between germline ends came to 18 bases. Germline assignment: CDR1 SGDLS and CDR2 YYNGEE. The CDR3 loop spans 15 amino acids. DNA for the CDR3: TGTGCCAGCAGCCAAGGGACCCGCCGGGGGGATACGCAGTATTTT. Translated: CASSQGTRRGDTQYF.

This chain uses TRBV7-8 with TRBJ1-1; possibly TRBD1 for D (5 bases). This CDR3 is built from 16 residues. V was pared by 5 bases and J by 1 base, with 17 bases between. Germline V gives CDR1 SGHVS, CDR2 FQNEAQ. The CDR3 protein is CASSADHRLRNTEAFF. The CDR3 DNA reads as TGTGCCAGCAGCGCCGATCACAGGCTACGGAACACTGAAGCTTTCTTT.

This clone was seen once. This chain uses TRBV4-3 with TRBJ1-6, with D hard to call. Trimming removed 4 bases at V and 7 bases at J, with 11 bases between. This CDR3 spans 14 amino acids. Germline lookup yields CDR1 LGHNA and CDR2 YSLEER. In DNA form, the CDR3 reads TGCGCCAGCAGCCGCGGGAGTCTCAATTCACCCCTCCACTTT. This encodes CASSRGSLNSPLHF.

V usage is TRBV5-6 and J usage is TRBJ1-1, with 9 bases fitting TRBD1. The ends lost 3 bases at V and 0 bases at J; junction bases unmatched: 6. From germline, CDR1 is SGHDT and CDR2 YYEEEE. This CDR3 is 16 amino acids long. The CDR3 nucleotides are TGTGCCAGCAGCTCGGGACAGGGTCCTATGAACACTGAAGCTTTCTTT. Its translation: CASSSGQGPMNTEAFF.

The chain couples TRBV9 to TRBJ1-6; D is possibly TRBD1 (5 bases). The CDR3 is made up of 17 amino acids. Germline CDR1 and CDR2: SGDLS and YYNGEE. Trimming shortened V by 0 bases and J by 9 bases, and 19 bases separated the two germline ends. The CDR3 DNA reads TGTGCCAGCAGCGTAGCTACGGGAGGTGCGGGGGTTTCACCCCTCCACTTT. It specifies CASSVATGGAGVSPLHF.

This sequence joins TRBV5-1 and TRBJ2-2; TRBD1 might be the D (5 bases). The germline gives CDR1 SGHRS, CDR2 YFSETQ. Trimming removed 0 bases from V and 0 bases from J, with 12 bases in between. This CDR3 has 17 residues. The CDR3: CASSLADSGSNTGELFF. As DNA, the CDR3 is TGCGCCAGCAGCTTGGCCGACAGTGGATCGAACACCGGGGAGCTGTTTTTT. Together with reference TRBV5-1 and TRBJ2-2, the CDR3 gives the full variable domain: KAGVTQTPRYLIKTRGQQVTLSCSPISGHRSVSWYQQTPGQGLQFLFEYFSETQRNKGNFPGRFSGRQFSNSRSEMNVSTLELGDSALYLCASSLADSGSNTGELFFGEGSRLTVL.

This clone showed up just once. The chain couples TRBV11-2 to TRBJ2-7; D ambiguous. Deletions cut 5 bases from V and 9 bases from J, with 26 bases between. This CDR3 has 16 residues. Germline V gives CDR1 SGHAT, CDR2 FQNNGV. In DNA, the CDR3 is TGTGCCAGCAGCCCGATAACCGGGTTCTCTCTACGAGGGCAGTACTTC. Translation: CASSPITGFSLRGQYF.

The V call is TRBV27, the J call TRBJ1-6, with D possibly TRBD1 on 5 matching bases. The V gene's germline CDR1 is MNHEY and CDR2 SMNVEV (reference sequence). CDR3 length: 12 residues. V shed 6 bases and J shed 14 bases, with 14 bases lying between them. CDR3 coding DNA: TGTGCCAGCAGCTCCGGGGGGAGGGCCCTCCACTTT. Amino acids: CASSSGGRALHF.

The chain combines TRBV6-5 with TRBJ1-6, with a weak D call TRBD1 (6 bases). Trimming removed 0 bases at V and 7 bases at J, with 7 bases between. The germline gives CDR1 MNHEY, CDR2 SVGAGI. This CDR3 region has 14 residues. The CDR3 reads CASSYSRGNSPLHF. CDR3 nucleotides: TGTGCCAGCAGTTACTCCAGGGGCAATTCACCCCTCCACTTT.

The chain uses TRBV7-3 and TRBJ1-5; TRBD1 aligns across 8 bases. This CDR3 is 17 amino acids long. From germline, CDR1 is SGHTA and CDR2 FQGTGA. V shed 5 bases, J shed 1 base, and the junction held 10 bases outside the gene matches. This CDR3 is CASSTPTQGASNQPQHF. The CDR3 DNA follows: TGTGCCAGCAGCACGCCCACGCAGGGGGCGAGCAATCAGCCCCAGCATTTT. Based on the CDR3 plus reference TRBV7-3 and TRBJ1-5, the full variable domain is GAGVSQTPSNKVTEKGKYVELRCDPISGHTALYWYRQSLGQGPEFLIYFQGTGAADDSGLPNDRFFAVRPEGSVSTLKIQRTERGDSAVYLCASSTPTQGASNQPQHFGDGTRLSIL.

This rearrangement joins TRBV5-8 to TRBJ1-5, with D perhaps TRBD1 (5 bases). Trimming stripped 5 bases from V and 4 bases from J, with 7 bases between. CDR1 is SGHTS, CDR2 YDEGEE, per germline. The CDR3 spans 12 residues. The CDR3 DNA reads TGTGCCAGCAGTAGACAGAATCAGCCCCAGCATTTT. Amino acid sequence: CASSRQNQPQHF.

V and J are TRBV6-6 and TRBJ2-7, with D unclear. CDR1 MNHNY and CDR2 SVGAGI come from the germline V gene (reference sequence). Trimming pared 2 bases from V and 4 bases from J, leaving 12 bases between. The CDR3 runs to 14 residues. In DNA, the CDR3 is TGTGCCAGCAGTTACCCCAGCGCTAGTTACGAGCAGTACTTC. It yields the protein CASSYPSASYEQYF.

This clone was recorded once. The rearrangement joins TRBV7-2 to TRBJ2-2; D remains ambiguous. The CDR3 spans 16 residues. Per the germline V gene, CDR1 is SGHTA and CDR2 is FQGNSA. V lost 1 base and J 3 bases, leaving 12 bases between the germline ends. CDR3 protein: CASSLDAGVDTGELFF. In nucleotides, the CDR3 is TGTGCCAGCAGCTTAGATGCTGGGGTAGACACCGGGGAGCTGTTTTTT.

This clone was observed a single time. This sequence joins TRBV5-4 and TRBJ2-7; 8 bases map to TRBD1. CDR3 size: 14 residues. The V gene end was trimmed by 5 bases and the J gene end by 0 bases; junction bases not matched to a gene: 4. Germline V gene data show CDR1 as SGHNT and CDR2 as YYREEE (reference sequence). CDR3 in DNA: TGTGCCAGCAGATCCGACAGGGGCTCCTACGAGCAGTACTTC. Translated: CASRSDRGSYEQYF.

The rearrangement links TRBV18 to TRBJ1-5; no definite D call. The V and J ends lost 4 bases and 4 bases respectively, with 8 bases between them. Germline values: CDR1 KGHSH, CDR2 LQKENI. The CDR3 spans 13 residues. CDR3 residues: CASSQGGNQPQHF. CDR3 DNA sequence: TGTGCCAGCTCACAGGGTGGGAATCAGCCCCAGCATTTT. The full variable domain, with the rest looked up from reference TRBV18 and TRBJ1-5, is NAGVMQNPRHLVRRRGQEARLRCSPMKGHSHVYWYRQLPEEGLKFMVYLQKENIIDESGMPKERFSAEFPKEGPSILRIQQVVRGDSAAYFCASSQGGNQPQHFGDGTRLSIL.

The rearrangement links TRBV6-1 to TRBJ2-2; 11 nucleotides line up with TRBD2. J gave up 8 bases and V 10 bases, and 9 bases lay outside the gene matches. CDR1 and CDR2 from the germline V gene are MNHNS and SASEGT. CDR3 size: 14 residues. In DNA form, the CDR3 reads TGTGCCACAAGGGCTAGCGGGGGGTCGGGGGAGCTGTTTTTT. Its protein is CATRASGGSGELFF.

The V call is TRBV7-9, the J call TRBJ1-4; no reliable D call. This CDR3 is built from 16 residues. Germline CDR1 and CDR2: SEHNR and FQNEAQ (reference sequence). Deletions cut 2 bases from V and 5 bases from J, with 15 bases between. This CDR3 reads CASSLSPAHSNEKLFF. The CDR3 nucleotides read TGTGCCAGCAGCTTAAGCCCAGCGCATTCGAATGAAAAACTGTTTTTT.

The J gene is TRBJ2-7, the V gene TRBV2, with D perhaps TRBD1 or TRBD2 (6 bases each). The CDR3 is made up of 12 amino acids. The germline gives CDR1 SNHLY, CDR2 FYNNEI. V gave up 1 base and J gave up 12 bases, with 13 bases separating them. DNA of the CDR3: TGTGCCAGCAGTGAAGGGGGGCGGGGTCCGTACTTC. Protein sequence: CASSEGGRGPYF.

This chain uses TRBV2 with TRBJ2-7; D is perhaps TRBD1 (6 bases). With 9 bases removed from V and 6 bases from J, the gap between germline ends came to 18 bases. The CDR3 runs 13 residues. Germline assignment: CDR1 SNHLY and CDR2 FYNNEI. The CDR3 reads CASTGTVGGEQYF. The CDR3, as DNA: TGTGCCAGTACAGGGACGGTTGGAGGCGAGCAGTACTTC.

The chain carries TRBV6-1 and TRBJ1-3; D remains unclear. Per the germline V gene, CDR1 is MNHNS and CDR2 is SASEGT. The CDR3 totals 17 residues. Trimming cost V 0 bases and J 1 base, with 13 bases left between them. CDR3 amino acids: CASSEAAGVGSGNTIYF. The CDR3, as DNA: TGTGCCAGCAGTGAAGCCGCTGGGGTAGGATCTGGAAACACCATATATTTT.

The CDR3 sequence: CASSFGRGLTPNEQFF. In DNA, the CDR3 is TGTGCCAGCAGCTTCGGGCGGGGGTTGACCCCAAATGAGCAGTTCTTC. The chain employs TRBV11-3 and TRBJ2-1; 7 bases agree with TRBD2. Germline CDR1 and CDR2: SGHNT and YENEEA. Trimming cost V 3 bases and J 7 bases; bases outside gene matches: 12. This CDR3 is 16 amino acids long.